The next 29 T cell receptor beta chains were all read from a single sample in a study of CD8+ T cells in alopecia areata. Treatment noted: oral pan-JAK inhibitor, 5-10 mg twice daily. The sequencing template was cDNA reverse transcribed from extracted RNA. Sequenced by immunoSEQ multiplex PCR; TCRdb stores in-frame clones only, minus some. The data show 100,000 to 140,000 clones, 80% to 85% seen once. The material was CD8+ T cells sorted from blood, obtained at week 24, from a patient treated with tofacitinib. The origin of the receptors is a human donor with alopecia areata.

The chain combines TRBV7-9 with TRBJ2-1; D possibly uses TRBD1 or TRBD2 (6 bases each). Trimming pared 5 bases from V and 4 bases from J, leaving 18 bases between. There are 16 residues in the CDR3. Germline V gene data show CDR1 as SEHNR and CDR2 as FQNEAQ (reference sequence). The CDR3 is CASSPSPGAQYNEQFF. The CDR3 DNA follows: TGTGCCAGCAGCCCGTCGCCGGGGGCACAATACAATGAGCAGTTCTTC.

CDR3 sequence: CASNPTGTSGYNEQFF. DNA of the CDR3: TGTGCCAGCAATCCCACCGGGACTAGCGGTTACAATGAGCAGTTCTTC. The V gene is TRBV27, the J gene TRBJ2-1; 11 bases agree with TRBD2. After removal of 7 bases from V and 4 bases from J, the junction contained 9 bases not matched to a gene. This CDR3 is 16 amino acids long. Germline loops: CDR1 MNHEY, CDR2 SMNVEV (reference sequence).

The CDR3 here is CASSYQAGRTGELFF. CDR3 DNA: TGTGCCAGCAGTTATCAGGCAGGGAGGACCGGGGAGCTGTTTTTT. The chain uses TRBV6-5 and TRBJ2-2; maybe TRBD2 (6 bases). V was pared by 3 bases and J by 5 bases, with 13 bases between. Per the germline V gene, CDR1 is MNHEY and CDR2 is SVGAGI. CDR3 length equals 15 residues.

CDR3 nucleotide sequence: TGTGCCAGCCGTCCAACGAGCTCCTACAATGAGCAGTTCTTC. Translation gives CASRPTSSYNEQFF. The rearrangement links TRBV6-5 to TRBJ2-1; D unclear. Germline V CDR1 and CDR2: MNHEY, SVGAGI. CDR3 size: 14 residues. V was shortened by 8 bases and J by 0 bases, with 11 bases between the two germline ends.

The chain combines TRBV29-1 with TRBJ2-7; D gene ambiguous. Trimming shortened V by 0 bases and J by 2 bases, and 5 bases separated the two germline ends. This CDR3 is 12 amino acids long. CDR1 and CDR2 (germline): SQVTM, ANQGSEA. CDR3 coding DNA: TGCAGCGTTGAAGACAGGACCTACGAGCAGTACTTC. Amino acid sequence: CSVEDRTYEQYF.

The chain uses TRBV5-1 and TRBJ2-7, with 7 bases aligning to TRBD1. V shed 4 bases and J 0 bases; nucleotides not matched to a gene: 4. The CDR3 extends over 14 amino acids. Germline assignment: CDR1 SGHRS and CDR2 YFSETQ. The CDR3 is CASSPGDSSYEQYF. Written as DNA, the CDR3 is TGCGCCAGCAGCCCAGGGGACAGCTCCTACGAGCAGTACTTC. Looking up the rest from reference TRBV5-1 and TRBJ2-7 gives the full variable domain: KAGVTQTPRYLIKTRGQQVTLSCSPISGHRSVSWYQQTPGQGLQFLFEYFSETQRNKGNFPGRFSGRQFSNSRSEMNVSTLELGDSALYLCASSPGDSSYEQYFGPGTRLTVT.

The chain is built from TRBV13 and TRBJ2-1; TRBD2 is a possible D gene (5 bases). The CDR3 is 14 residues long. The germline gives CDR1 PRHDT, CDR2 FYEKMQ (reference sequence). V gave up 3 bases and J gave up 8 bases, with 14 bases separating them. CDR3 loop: CASSFVSVRDEQFF. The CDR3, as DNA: TGTGCCAGCAGCTTCGTTTCTGTGCGGGATGAGCAGTTCTTC.

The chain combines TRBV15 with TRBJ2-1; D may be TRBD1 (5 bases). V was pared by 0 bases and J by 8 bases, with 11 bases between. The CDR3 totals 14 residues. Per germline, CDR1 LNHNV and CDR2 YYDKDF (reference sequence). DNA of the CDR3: TGTGCCACCAGCAGAGATAAAGGGGCGGATGAGCAGTTCTTC. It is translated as CATSRDKGADEQFF.

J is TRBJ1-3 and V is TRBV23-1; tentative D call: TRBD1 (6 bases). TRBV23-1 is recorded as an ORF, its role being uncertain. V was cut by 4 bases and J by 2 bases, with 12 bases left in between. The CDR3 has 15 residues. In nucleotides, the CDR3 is TGCGCCAGCAGTCCCAGGGGAAGTGCTGGAAACACCATATATTTT. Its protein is CASSPRGSAGNTIYF.

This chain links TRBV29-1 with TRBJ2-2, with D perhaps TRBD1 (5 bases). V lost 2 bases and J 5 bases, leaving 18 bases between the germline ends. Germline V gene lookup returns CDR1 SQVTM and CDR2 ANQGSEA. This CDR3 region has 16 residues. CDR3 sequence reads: CSVEWSHQGSTGELFF. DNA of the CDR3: TGCAGCGTTGAATGGAGTCACCAGGGATCGACCGGGGAGCTGTTTTTT.

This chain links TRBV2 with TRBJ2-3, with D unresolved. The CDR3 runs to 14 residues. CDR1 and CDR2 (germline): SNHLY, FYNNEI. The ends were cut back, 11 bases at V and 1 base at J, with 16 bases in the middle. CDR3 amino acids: CAGVERGGTDTQYF. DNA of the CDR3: TGTGCCGGTGTGGAGAGAGGAGGCACAGATACGCAGTATTTT.

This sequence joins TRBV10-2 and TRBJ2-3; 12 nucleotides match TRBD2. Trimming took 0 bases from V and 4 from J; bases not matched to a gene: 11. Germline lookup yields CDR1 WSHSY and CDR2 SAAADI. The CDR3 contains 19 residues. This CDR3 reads CASSESGPRLAGDSDTQYF. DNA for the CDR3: TGCGCCAGCAGTGAGTCGGGGCCCCGACTAGCGGGGGATTCAGATACGCAGTATTTT.

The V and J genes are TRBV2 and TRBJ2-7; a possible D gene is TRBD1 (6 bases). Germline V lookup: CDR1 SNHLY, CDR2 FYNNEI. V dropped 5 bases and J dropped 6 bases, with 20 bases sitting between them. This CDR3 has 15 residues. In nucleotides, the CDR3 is TGTGCCAGCAGTAGAACAGGGCCCAGGTCCCTCGAGCAGTACTTC. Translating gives CASSRTGPRSLEQYF. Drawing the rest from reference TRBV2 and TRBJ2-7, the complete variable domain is EPEVTQTPSHQVTQMGQEVILRCVPISNHLYFYWYRQILGQKVEFLVSFYNNEISEKSEIFDDQFSVERPDGSNFTLKIRSTKLEDSAMYFCASSRTGPRSLEQYFGPGTRLTVT.

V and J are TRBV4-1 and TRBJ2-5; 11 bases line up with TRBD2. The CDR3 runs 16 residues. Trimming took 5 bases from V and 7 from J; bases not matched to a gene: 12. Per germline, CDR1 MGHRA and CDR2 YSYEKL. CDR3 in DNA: TGCGCCAGCAGCGACCTCTTTAGCGGGGGGGTCGCGACCCAGTACTTC. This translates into CASSDLFSGGVATQYF.

CDR3 coding DNA: TGTGCCAGTAGTATGCTAGCGGGGGCCGAAGATGAGCAGTTCTTC. Its protein product is CASSMLAGAEDEQFF. The chain links TRBV19 to TRBJ2-1; the match to TRBD2 covers 10 bases. From germline, CDR1 is LNHDA and CDR2 SQIVND (reference sequence). CDR3 length equals 15 residues. After removal of 3 bases from V and 8 bases from J, the junction contained 7 bases not matched to a gene.

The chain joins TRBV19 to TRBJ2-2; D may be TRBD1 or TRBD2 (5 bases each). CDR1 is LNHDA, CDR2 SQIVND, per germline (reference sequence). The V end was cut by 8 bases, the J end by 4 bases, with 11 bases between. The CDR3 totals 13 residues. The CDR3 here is CASSGGTTGELFF. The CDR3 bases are TGTGCCAGTTCTGGGGGAACCACCGGGGAGCTGTTTTTT. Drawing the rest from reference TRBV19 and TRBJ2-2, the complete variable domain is DGGITQSPKYLFRKEGQNVTLSCEQNLNHDAMYWYRQDPGQGLRLIYYSQIVNDFQKGDIAEGYSVSREKKESFPLTVTSAQKNPTAFYLCASSGGTTGELFFGEGSRLTVL.

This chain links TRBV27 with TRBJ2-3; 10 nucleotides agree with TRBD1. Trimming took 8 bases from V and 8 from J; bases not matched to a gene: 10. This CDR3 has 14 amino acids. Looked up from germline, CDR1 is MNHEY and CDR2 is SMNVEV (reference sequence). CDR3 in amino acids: CASWGDRGLVTQYF. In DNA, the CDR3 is TGTGCCAGCTGGGGGGACAGGGGATTGGTTACGCAGTATTTT.

CDR3 DNA: TGTGCCAGCAGCTGGACTAAGACAGATGGCTTAAGGGGGTCCCAGTACTTC. It is translated as CASSWTKTDGLRGSQYF. This rearrangement joins TRBV5-6 to TRBJ2-5; either TRBD1 or TRBD2 may supply D (6 bases each). V was trimmed by 3 bases and J by 9 bases, leaving 27 bases between them. This CDR3 is built from 17 residues. CDR1 and CDR2 from the germline V gene are SGHDT and YYEEEE.

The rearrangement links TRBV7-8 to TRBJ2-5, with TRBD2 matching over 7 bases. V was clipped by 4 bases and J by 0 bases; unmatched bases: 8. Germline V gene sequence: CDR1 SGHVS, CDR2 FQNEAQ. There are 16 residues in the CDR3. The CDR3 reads CASSSTSAFHQETQYF. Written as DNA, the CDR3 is TGTGCCAGCAGCTCCACTAGCGCCTTCCACCAAGAGACCCAGTACTTC.

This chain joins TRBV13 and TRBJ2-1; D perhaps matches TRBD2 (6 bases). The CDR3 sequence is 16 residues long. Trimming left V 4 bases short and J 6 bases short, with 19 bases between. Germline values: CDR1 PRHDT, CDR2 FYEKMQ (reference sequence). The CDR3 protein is CASSSNYEDGGNEQFF. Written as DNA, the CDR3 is TGTGCCAGCAGCTCGAACTACGAGGACGGGGGCAATGAGCAGTTCTTC.

The CDR3 DNA reads as TGTGCCATCAGTGAACCCGGGACAGGCGCGAACATTCAGTACTTC. Its translation: CAISEPGTGANIQYF. The chain uses TRBV10-3 and TRBJ2-4; 8 bases are a match to TRBD1. Losses at the gene ends were 3 bases for V and 7 bases for J; bases not matched to a gene: 8. Germline V gene sequence: CDR1 ENHRY, CDR2 SYGVKD. The CDR3 has 15 amino acids.

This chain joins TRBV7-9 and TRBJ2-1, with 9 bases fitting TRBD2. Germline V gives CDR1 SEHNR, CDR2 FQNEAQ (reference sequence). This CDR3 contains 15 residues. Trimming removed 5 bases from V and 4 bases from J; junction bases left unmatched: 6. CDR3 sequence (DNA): TGTGCCAGCAGCCGTAGCGGGGGTTCATACAATGAGCAGTTCTTC. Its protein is CASSRSGGSYNEQFF.

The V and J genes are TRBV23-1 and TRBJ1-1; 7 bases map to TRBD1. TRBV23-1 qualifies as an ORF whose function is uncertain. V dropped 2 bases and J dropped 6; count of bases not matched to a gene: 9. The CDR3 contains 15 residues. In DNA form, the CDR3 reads TGCGCCAGCAGTCAACTGACAGGGAGGTCCCCTGAAGCTTTCTTT. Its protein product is CASSQLTGRSPEAFF.

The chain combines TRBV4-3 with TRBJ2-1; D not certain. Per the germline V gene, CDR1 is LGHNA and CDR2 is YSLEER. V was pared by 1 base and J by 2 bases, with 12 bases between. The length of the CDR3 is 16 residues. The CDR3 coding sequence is TGCGCCAGCAGCCAAGGGTACGGCCAGGCCTACAATGAGCAGTTCTTC. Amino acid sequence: CASSQGYGQAYNEQFF.

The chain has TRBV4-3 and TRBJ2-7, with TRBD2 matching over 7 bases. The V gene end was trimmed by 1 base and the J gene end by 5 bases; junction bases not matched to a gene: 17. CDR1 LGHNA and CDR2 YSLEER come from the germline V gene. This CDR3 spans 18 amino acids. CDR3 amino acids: CASSQGDWWGGTLDEQYF. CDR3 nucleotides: TGCGCCAGCAGCCAAGGGGATTGGTGGGGGGGTACCCTAGACGAGCAGTACTTC.

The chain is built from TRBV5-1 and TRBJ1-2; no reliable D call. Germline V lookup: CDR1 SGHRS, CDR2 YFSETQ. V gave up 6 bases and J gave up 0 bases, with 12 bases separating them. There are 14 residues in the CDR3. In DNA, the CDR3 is TGCGCCAGCACCTGGACGGACCCTAACTATGGCTACACCTTC. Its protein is CASTWTDPNYGYTF.

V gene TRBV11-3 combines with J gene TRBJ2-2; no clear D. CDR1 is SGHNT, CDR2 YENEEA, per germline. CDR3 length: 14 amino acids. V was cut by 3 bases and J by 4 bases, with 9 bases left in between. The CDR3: CASSFLTGTGELFF. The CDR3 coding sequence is TGTGCCAGCAGCTTCCTTACTGGCACCGGGGAGCTGTTTTTT.

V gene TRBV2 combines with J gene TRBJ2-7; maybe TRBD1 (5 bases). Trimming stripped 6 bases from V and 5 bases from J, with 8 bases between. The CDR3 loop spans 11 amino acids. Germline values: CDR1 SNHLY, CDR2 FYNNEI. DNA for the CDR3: TGTGCCAGCAGCCCGACAGACGAGCAGTACTTC. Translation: CASSPTDEQYF.

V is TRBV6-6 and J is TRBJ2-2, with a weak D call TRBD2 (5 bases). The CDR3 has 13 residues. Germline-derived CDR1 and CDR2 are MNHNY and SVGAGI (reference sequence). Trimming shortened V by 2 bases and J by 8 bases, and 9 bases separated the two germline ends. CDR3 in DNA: TGTGCCAGCAGTTACCTTCTAGCTGGGGAGCTGTTTTTT. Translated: CASSYLLAGELFF.